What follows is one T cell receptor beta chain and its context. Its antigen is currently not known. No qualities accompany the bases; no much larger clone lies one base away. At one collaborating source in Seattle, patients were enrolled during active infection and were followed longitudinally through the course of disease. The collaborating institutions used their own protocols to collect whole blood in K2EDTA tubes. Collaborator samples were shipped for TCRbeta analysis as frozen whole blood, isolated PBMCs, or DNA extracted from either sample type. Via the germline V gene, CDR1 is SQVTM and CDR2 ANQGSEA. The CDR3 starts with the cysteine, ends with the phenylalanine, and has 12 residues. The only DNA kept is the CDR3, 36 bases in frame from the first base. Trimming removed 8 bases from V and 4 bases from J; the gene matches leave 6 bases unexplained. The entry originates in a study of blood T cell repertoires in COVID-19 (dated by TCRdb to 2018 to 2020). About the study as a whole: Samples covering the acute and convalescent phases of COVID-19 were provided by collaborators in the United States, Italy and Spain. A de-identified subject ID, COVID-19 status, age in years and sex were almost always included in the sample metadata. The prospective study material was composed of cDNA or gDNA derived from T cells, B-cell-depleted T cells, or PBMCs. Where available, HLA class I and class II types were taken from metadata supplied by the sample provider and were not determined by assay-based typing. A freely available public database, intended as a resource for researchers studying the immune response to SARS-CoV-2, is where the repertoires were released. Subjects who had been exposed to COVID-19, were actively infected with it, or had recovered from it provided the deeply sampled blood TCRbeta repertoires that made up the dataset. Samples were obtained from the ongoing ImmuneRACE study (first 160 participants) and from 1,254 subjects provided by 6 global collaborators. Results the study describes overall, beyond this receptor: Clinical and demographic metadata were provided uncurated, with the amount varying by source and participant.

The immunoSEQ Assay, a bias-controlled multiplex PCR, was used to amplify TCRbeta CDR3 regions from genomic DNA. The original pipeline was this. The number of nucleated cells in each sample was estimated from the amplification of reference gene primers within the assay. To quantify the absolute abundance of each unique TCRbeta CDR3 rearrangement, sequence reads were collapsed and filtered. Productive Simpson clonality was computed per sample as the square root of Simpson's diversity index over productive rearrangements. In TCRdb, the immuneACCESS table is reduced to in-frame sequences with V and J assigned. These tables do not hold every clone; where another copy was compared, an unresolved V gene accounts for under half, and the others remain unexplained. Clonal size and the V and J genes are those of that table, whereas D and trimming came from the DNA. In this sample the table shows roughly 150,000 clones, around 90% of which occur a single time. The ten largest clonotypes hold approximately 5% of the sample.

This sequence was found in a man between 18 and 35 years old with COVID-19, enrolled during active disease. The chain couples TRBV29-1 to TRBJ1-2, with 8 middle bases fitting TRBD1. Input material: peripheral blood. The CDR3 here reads CSTTGGPYGYTF. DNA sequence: TGCAGCACAACAGGGGGACCCTATGGCTACACCTTC. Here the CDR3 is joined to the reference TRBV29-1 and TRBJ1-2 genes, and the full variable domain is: SAVISQKPSRDICQRGTSLTIQCQVDSQVTMMFWYRQQPGQSLTLIATANQGSEATYESGFVIDKFPISRPNLTFSTLTVSNMSPEDSSIYLCSTTGGPYGYTFGSGTRLTVV.